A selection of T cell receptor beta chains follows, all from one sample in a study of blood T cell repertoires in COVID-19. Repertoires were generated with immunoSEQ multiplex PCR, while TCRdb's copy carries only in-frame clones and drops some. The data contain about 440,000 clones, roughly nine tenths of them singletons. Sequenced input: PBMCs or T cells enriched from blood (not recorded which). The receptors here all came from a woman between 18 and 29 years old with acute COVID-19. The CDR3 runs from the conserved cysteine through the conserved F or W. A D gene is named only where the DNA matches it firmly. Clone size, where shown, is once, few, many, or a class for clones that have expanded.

CDR3 DNA: TGTGCCAGCACACTTGGGAGTAATGAGCAGTTCTTC; CDR3 protein: CASTLGSNEQFF; clone size: NA; J gene: TRBJ2-1; V gene: TRBV25-1; D gene: NA
CDR3 DNA: TGCAGTGCTAGTGTGGGACATCTCAATCAGCCCCAGCATTTT; CDR3 protein: CSASVGHLNQPQHF; clone size: NA; J gene: TRBJ1-5; V gene: TRBV20-1; D gene: NA
CDR3 DNA: TGTGCCAGCGGGGTGACAGGGAAAGAGACCCAGTACTTC; CDR3 protein: CASGVTGKETQYF; clone size: NA; J gene: TRBJ2-5; V gene: TRBV2; D gene: TRBD1
CDR3 DNA: TGTGCCAGCAGCTATCAACTAGCGGAGCAGTACTTC; CDR3 protein: CASSYQLAEQYF; clone size: NA; J gene: TRBJ2-7; V gene: TRBV7-2; D gene: TRBD2
CDR3 DNA: TGTGCCAGCAGCTTCACGGACAGGGTTGGAACTGAAGCTTTCTTT; CDR3 protein: CASSFTDRVGTEAFF; clone size: NA; J gene: TRBJ1-1; V gene: TRBV3-1/TRBV3-2; D gene: TRBD1
CDR3 DNA: TGTGCCTCCGGGAGGGAGGGTGGGTATGGCTACACCTTC; CDR3 protein: CASGREGGYGYTF; clone size: NA; J gene: TRBJ1-2; V gene: TRBV3-1/TRBV3-2; D gene: NA
CDR3 DNA: TGTGCCAGCGGGGGACAGGGGCTCTCCTATAATTCACCCCTCCACTTT; CDR3 protein: CASGGQGLSYNSPLHF; clone size: NA; J gene: TRBJ1-6; V gene: TRBV28; D gene: TRBD1
CDR3 DNA: TGTGCCAGCAGCCACGGGACAGGGGATGGCTACACCTTC; CDR3 protein: CASSHGTGDGYTF; clone size: NA; J gene: TRBJ1-2; V gene: TRBV3-1/TRBV3-2; D gene: TRBD1
CDR3 DNA: TGTGCCAGCAGCCAAGATCTCGGGGGAAACACCATATATTTT; CDR3 protein: CASSQDLGGNTIYF; clone size: NA; J gene: TRBJ1-3; V gene: TRBV3-1/TRBV3-2; D gene: NA
CDR3 DNA: TGCAGCGTTGCCGGGACAGGGGATGAAAAACTGTTTTTT; CDR3 protein: CSVAGTGDEKLFF; clone size: NA; J gene: TRBJ1-4; V gene: TRBV29-1; D gene: TRBD1
CDR3 DNA: TGTGCCAGCAGTTTCGGGACTAGCGGCTACAATGAGCAGTTCTTC; CDR3 protein: CASSFGTSGYNEQFF; clone size: NA; J gene: TRBJ2-1; V gene: TRBV13; D gene: TRBD2
CDR3 DNA: TGTGCCAGCAGCCAAGATCGGCCTAGGGCGCCGGGACAGCCTTCCTATGGCTACACCTTC; CDR3 protein: CASSQDRPRAPGQPSYGYTF; clone size: NA; J gene: TRBJ1-2; V gene: TRBV3-1/TRBV3-2; D gene: TRBD1
CDR3 DNA: TGTGCCAGCAGTCGGGCAGGGGGGAACTACGAGCAGTACTTC; CDR3 protein: CASSRAGGNYEQYF; clone size: NA; J gene: TRBJ2-7; V gene: TRBV7-2; D gene: NA
CDR3 DNA: TGTGCCAGCAGTCAAAGGTGGGCTAATCAGCCCCAGCATTTT; CDR3 protein: CASSQRWANQPQHF; clone size: NA; J gene: TRBJ1-5; V gene: TRBV27; D gene: NA
CDR3 DNA: TGTGCCAGCAGCCAACAGGGTTTCGAGCAGTACTTC; CDR3 protein: CASSQQGFEQYF; clone size: NA; J gene: TRBJ2-7; V gene: TRBV11-3; D gene: NA
CDR3 DNA: TGTGCCAGCAGTGCAAGGGCGGGCGGGGAGCTGTTTTTT; CDR3 protein: CASSARAGGELFF; clone size: NA; J gene: TRBJ2-2; V gene: TRBV28; D gene: NA
CDR3 DNA: TGTGCCAGCAGACAGGTTTCCTATAATTCACCCCTCCACTTT; CDR3 protein: CASRQVSYNSPLHF; clone size: NA; J gene: TRBJ1-6; V gene: TRBV2; D gene: NA
CDR3 DNA: TGTGCCACAAGAGCTTTACTAGCGGGAGGGCCTGTCGGGGAGCTGTTTTTT; CDR3 protein: CATRALLAGGPVGELFF; clone size: NA; J gene: TRBJ2-2; V gene: TRBV10-3; D gene: TRBD2
CDR3 DNA: TGTGCCAGCAGCTTCGGAGAAAATCAGCCCCAGCATTTT; CDR3 protein: CASSFGENQPQHF; clone size: NA; J gene: TRBJ1-5; V gene: TRBV7-6; D gene: NA
CDR3 DNA: TGTGCCAGCAGTCCCCTACACAGGGGCGAGCAGTACTTC; CDR3 protein: CASSPLHRGEQYF; clone size: few; J gene: TRBJ2-7; V gene: TRBV6-2/TRBV6-3; D gene: TRBD1
CDR3 DNA: TGTGCCAGCAGCTTAGATTACAGGGAAGTTTTCAATGAGCAGTTCTTC; CDR3 protein: CASSLDYREVFNEQFF; clone size: NA; J gene: TRBJ2-1; V gene: TRBV11-2; D gene: NA
CDR3 DNA: TGTGCCAGCAGTTTATCCAGGGTTAGCACCATATATTTT; CDR3 protein: CASSLSRVSTIYF; clone size: NA; J gene: TRBJ1-3; V gene: TRBV28; D gene: NA
CDR3 DNA: TGTGCCAGCGTTCCTTCAGGGGGAAACATTCAGTACTTC; CDR3 protein: CASVPSGGNIQYF; clone size: NA; J gene: TRBJ2-4; V gene: TRBV7-2; D gene: TRBD1
CDR3 DNA: TGTGCCAGCAGTTCTGAGAGAAAAAACAGTCAGCCCCAGCATTTT; CDR3 protein: CASSSERKNSQPQHF; clone size: NA; J gene: TRBJ1-5; V gene: TRBV28; D gene: NA
CDR3 DNA: TGCAGCGTTGCTGACACAGGGTACGAGCAGTACTTC; CDR3 protein: CSVADTGYEQYF; clone size: NA; J gene: TRBJ2-7; V gene: TRBV29-1; D gene: NA
CDR3 DNA: TGCGCCAGCAGTGAGTCTAAGCGGGAGCTGATCGAGCAGTACTTC; CDR3 protein: CASSESKRELIEQYF; clone size: few; J gene: TRBJ2-7; V gene: TRBV10-2; D gene: TRBD2
CDR3 DNA: TGTGCCAGCAGCTTAGGCTCCAGGGCGAACACTGAAGCTTTCTTT; CDR3 protein: CASSLGSRANTEAFF; clone size: NA; J gene: TRBJ1-1; V gene: TRBV7-2; D gene: NA
CDR3 DNA: TGTGCCAGCAGCCTCCGGGAACAGGGTGATCGCGGGCGCTCACCCCTCCACTTT; CDR3 protein: CASSLREQGDRGRSPLHF; clone size: NA; J gene: TRBJ1-6; V gene: TRBV25-1; D gene: NA
CDR3 DNA: TGTGCCAGCAGTATCAGGGACTCCTACGAGCAGTACTTC; CDR3 protein: CASSIRDSYEQYF; clone size: NA; J gene: TRBJ2-7; V gene: TRBV6-2/TRBV6-3; D gene: NA
CDR3 DNA: TGTGCCATCAGTGACGACTTCACCGGGGAGCTGTTTTTT; CDR3 protein: CAISDDFTGELFF; clone size: NA; J gene: TRBJ2-2; V gene: TRBV10-3; D gene: NA
CDR3 DNA: TGTGCCAGCAGTTATACCGGTGACTCTGGGGCCAACGTCCTGACTTTC; CDR3 protein: CASSYTGDSGANVLTF; clone size: NA; J gene: TRBJ2-6; V gene: TRBV6-5; D gene: NA
CDR3 DNA: TGTGCCAGCTCACCGGACAGGTCGGGGGAGACCCAGTACTTC; CDR3 protein: CASSPDRSGETQYF; clone size: NA; J gene: TRBJ2-5; V gene: TRBV18; D gene: TRBD1
CDR3 DNA: TGCGCCAGCAGCTTGGACAGGGGGCCGAACACTGAAGCTTTCTTT; CDR3 protein: CASSLDRGPNTEAFF; clone size: NA; J gene: TRBJ1-1; V gene: TRBV5-1; D gene: TRBD1
CDR3 DNA: TGTGCCAGCAGTTTCCCGGACAGGGTGTGGGATAACTATGGCTACACCTTC; CDR3 protein: CASSFPDRVWDNYGYTF; clone size: NA; J gene: TRBJ1-2; V gene: TRBV28; D gene: TRBD1
CDR3 DNA: TGTGCCAGCAGCGGACGTGAGGGACACGCCGCCTACGAGCAGTACTTC; CDR3 protein: CASSGREGHAAYEQYF; clone size: NA; J gene: TRBJ2-7; V gene: TRBV13; D gene: NA
CDR3 DNA: TGTGCCAGCAGTCGTACAGGGGGCAATGATTCACCCCTCCACTTT; CDR3 protein: CASSRTGGNDSPLHF; clone size: NA; J gene: TRBJ1-6; V gene: TRBV28; D gene: TRBD1
CDR3 DNA: TGTGCCAGCAGCCAAGATCATGGGGGCAACTATGGCTACACCTTC; CDR3 protein: CASSQDHGGNYGYTF; clone size: NA; J gene: TRBJ1-2; V gene: TRBV3-1/TRBV3-2; D gene: NA
CDR3 DNA: TGTGCCACCAGTGGTGCAGATGAAAAACTGTTTTTT; CDR3 protein: CATSGADEKLFF; clone size: NA; J gene: TRBJ1-4; V gene: TRBV24-1; D gene: NA
CDR3 DNA: TGTGCCACCCGGGGACAATTGAATCGGGGGGCGAGTAAAAACATTCAGTACTTC; CDR3 protein: CATRGQLNRGASKNIQYF; clone size: NA; J gene: TRBJ2-4; V gene: TRBV24-1; D gene: NA
CDR3 DNA: TGTGCCACCAGTGGACAAAACACCGGGGAGCTGTTTTTT; CDR3 protein: CATSGQNTGELFF; clone size: NA; J gene: TRBJ2-2; V gene: TRBV24-1; D gene: NA
CDR3 DNA: TGCGCCAGCAGCCAAGTTGACAGGCCCACAGATACGCAGTATTTT; CDR3 protein: CASSQVDRPTDTQYF; clone size: NA; J gene: TRBJ2-3; V gene: TRBV4-3; D gene: NA
CDR3 DNA: TGTGCCTGGAGTGTACAGGTTGGGTCTGGCTACACCTTC; CDR3 protein: CAWSVQVGSGYTF; clone size: NA; J gene: TRBJ1-2; V gene: TRBV30; D gene: NA
CDR3 DNA: TGCGCCAGCAGCGGGGACAGGGGGCAGTCCTACGAGCAGTACTTC; CDR3 protein: CASSGDRGQSYEQYF; clone size: NA; J gene: TRBJ2-7; V gene: TRBV5-1; D gene: TRBD1
CDR3 DNA: TGTGCCAGCAGCTTGGCCCAGGGTGATAGCAATCAGCCCCAGCATTTT; CDR3 protein: CASSLAQGDSNQPQHF; clone size: NA; J gene: TRBJ1-5; V gene: TRBV5-4; D gene: NA
CDR3 DNA: TGTGCCAGCAGAGAACAGGGTAACGAGCAGTACTTC; CDR3 protein: CASREQGNEQYF; clone size: NA; J gene: TRBJ2-7; V gene: TRBV2; D gene: NA
CDR3 DNA: TGTGCCATTTGGAACGACAGGGGGCTCACCCATGGCTACACCTTC; CDR3 protein: CAIWNDRGLTHGYTF; clone size: NA; J gene: TRBJ1-2; V gene: TRBV10-3; D gene: TRBD1
CDR3 DNA: TGTGCCAGCAGTTTAGCAGTGGACTATGGCTACACCTTC; CDR3 protein: CASSLAVDYGYTF; clone size: NA; J gene: TRBJ1-2; V gene: TRBV28; D gene: NA
CDR3 DNA: TGCGCCAGCAGTGAACCCCACAGCTCTGGAAACACCATATATTTT; CDR3 protein: CASSEPHSSGNTIYF; clone size: NA; J gene: TRBJ1-3; V gene: TRBV10-2; D gene: NA
CDR3 DNA: TGTGCCAGCCGACGGACAGGGAGTGACTATGGCTACACCTTC; CDR3 protein: CASRRTGSDYGYTF; clone size: NA; J gene: TRBJ1-2; V gene: TRBV2; D gene: TRBD1
CDR3 DNA: TGCGCCAGCAGCTTGGACCTAGCTCTTGAGCAGTTCTTC; CDR3 protein: CASSLDLALEQFF; clone size: NA; J gene: TRBJ2-1; V gene: TRBV5-1; D gene: NA
CDR3 DNA: TGTGCCAGCAGCCCCGGGGGTAGGACACCGGTCACTGAAGCTTTCTTT; CDR3 protein: CASSPGGRTPVTEAFF; clone size: NA; J gene: TRBJ1-1; V gene: TRBV9; D gene: NA
CDR3 DNA: TGTGCCAGCAGTCAGACCGGGACTAGCGGCTACGAGCAGTACTTC; CDR3 protein: CASSQTGTSGYEQYF; clone size: once; J gene: TRBJ2-7; V gene: TRBV7-8; D gene: TRBD2
CDR3 DNA: TGTGCCAGCTCGTCACAGGGGGCTGGAAACACCATATATTTT; CDR3 protein: CASSSQGAGNTIYF; clone size: NA; J gene: TRBJ1-3; V gene: TRBV18; D gene: TRBD1
CDR3 DNA: TGTGCCAGCTCACCACCGACAGTGGTTCCCAACTCACCCCTCCACTTT; CDR3 protein: CASSPPTVVPNSPLHF; clone size: NA; J gene: TRBJ1-6; V gene: TRBV18; D gene: NA